These 11 T cell receptor beta chains were all obtained from the same sample, sequenced in a study of T-cell reconstitution after alpha-beta-depleted transplantation in children. A library of TCRbeta sequences, prepared with unique molecular identifiers, was generated. TCRdb independently ran MiXCR on the PCR reads; one entry per CDR3 protein. Here the sample spans just under 350,000 distinct CDR3 sequences, 15% to 20% being singletons. Here the sequenced sample was PBMCs, mostly from graft donor cells, taken 360 days after TCRalphabeta/CD19-depleted stem cell transplant. All receptors derive from a male patient aged 2-9 years who had a stem cell transplant for acute lymphoblastic leukemia, so the T cells may come from the graft donor.

J is TRBJ1-3 and V is TRBV7-8; no firm D call. CDR1 and CDR2 (germline): SGHVS, FQNEAQ. Trimming removed 1 base from V and 6 bases from J, with 13 bases in between. CDR3 length equals 15 residues. This CDR3 is CASSLEGWFLNTIYF. The CDR3 DNA sequence: TGTGCCAGCAGCTTAGAAGGCTGGTTTCTAAACACCATATATTTT.

In this sample, this clonotype turned up a few times. The CDR3 nucleotides read TGCAGTGCCCGAGGGGATACCGGGGAGCTGTTTTTT. This codes for CSARGDTGELFF. The rearrangement links TRBV20-1 to TRBJ2-2; the D gene could be TRBD1 or TRBD2 (5 bases each). Germline loops: CDR1 DFQATT, CDR2 SNEGSKA (reference sequence). The length of the CDR3 is 12 residues. V lost 6 bases and J lost 5, with 10 bases in between.

CDR3 residues: CASSRLQGRETQYF. CDR3 DNA: TGTGCCAGCAGCCGACTACAGGGACGGGAGACCCAGTACTTC. The genes are TRBV11-2 and TRBJ2-5, with D possibly matching TRBD1 (6 bases). Germline V gives CDR1 SGHAT, CDR2 FQNNGV. Trimming cost V 5 bases and J 5 bases, with 15 bases left between them. The CDR3 is made up of 14 amino acids.

The chain carries TRBV6-5 and TRBJ2-7; D remains ambiguous. Trimming took 4 bases from V and 4 from J, leaving 11 bases between them. Germline V gene lookup returns CDR1 MNHEY and CDR2 SVGAGI. The CDR3 sequence is 13 residues long. CDR3 sequence (DNA): TGTGCCAGCAGTTCCTGGGCGCCGTACGAGCAGTACTTC. Residues: CASSSWAPYEQYF.

CDR3 loop: CASSLQRGVTDTQYF. As DNA, the CDR3 is TGCGCCAGCAGCTTGCAAAGGGGAGTCACAGATACGCAGTATTTT. The rearrangement links TRBV5-1 to TRBJ2-3, with D perhaps given as TRBD1 or TRBD2 (5 bases each). CDR1 is SGHRS, CDR2 YFSETQ, per germline. Trimming took 1 base from V and 2 from J, leaving 11 bases between them. The CDR3 consists of 15 residues.

CDR3 loop: CSARDPGQGSYEQYF. CDR3 coding DNA: TGCAGTGCTAGAGATCCCGGACAGGGATCCTACGAGCAGTACTTC. This chain uses TRBV20-1 with TRBJ2-7; 8 nucleotides line up with TRBD1. This CDR3 is built from 15 residues. Germline assignment: CDR1 DFQATT and CDR2 SNEGSKA (reference sequence). J lost 1 base, V lost 0 bases, and 5 bases had no gene match.

This clonotype turned up a few times. V gene TRBV6-5 combines with J gene TRBJ2-5, with D possibly being TRBD1 (6 bases). The CDR3 covers 17 residues. The germline V gene has CDR1 MNHEY and CDR2 SVGAGI. Trimming removed 5 bases from V and 0 bases from J, with 19 bases in between. CDR3: CASSQGWEMGHQETQYF. The CDR3 coding sequence is TGTGCCAGCAGTCAGGGGTGGGAGATGGGGCACCAAGAGACCCAGTACTTC.

The J gene is TRBJ2-3, the V gene TRBV5-4; 10 nucleotides line up with TRBD2. The CDR3 spans 14 residues. CDR1 is SGHNT, CDR2 YYREEE, per germline (reference sequence). After removal of 4 bases from V and 2 bases from J, the junction contained 1 base not matched to a gene. DNA for the CDR3: TGTGCCAGCAGCGGGACTAGCGTCACAGATACGCAGTATTTT. It specifies CASSGTSVTDTQYF. Drawing the rest from reference TRBV5-4 and TRBJ2-3, the complete variable domain is ETGVTQSPTHLIKTRGQQVTLRCSSQSGHNTVSWYQQALGQGPQFIFQYYREEENGRGNFPPRFSGLQFPNYSSELNVNALELDDSALYLCASSGTSVTDTQYFGPGTRLTVL.

Ten or more counts support this clonotype. The genes are TRBV28 and TRBJ2-5; D is uncertain. Germline CDR1 is MDHEN and CDR2 is SYDVKM. The CDR3 consists of 16 residues. The V and J ends lost 4 bases and 0 bases respectively, with 15 bases between them. In DNA, the CDR3 is TGTGCCAGCAGTTCCCAACTCACAGCCTACCAAGAGACCCAGTACTTC. The encoded protein is CASSSQLTAYQETQYF.

This clonotype came up a few times. This CDR3 reads CASSFQGPNSPLHF. CDR3 coding DNA: TGTGCCAGCAGTTTTCAGGGACCTAATTCACCCCTCCACTTT. The chain joins TRBV12-3 or TRBV12-4 to TRBJ1-6, with a tentative D call TRBD1 (5 bases). The V end lost 3 bases, the J end lost 6 bases, and 9 bases lay between the germline ends. This CDR3 is 14 amino acids long.

This clonotype was observed a handful of times. The rearrangement links TRBV20-1 to TRBJ2-7; 14 nucleotides align to TRBD2. The CDR3 is 18 amino acids. CDR1 DFQATT and CDR2 SNEGSKA come from the germline V gene (reference sequence). The V gene end was trimmed by 2 bases and the J gene end by 5 bases; junction bases not matched to a gene: 14. The DNA for the CDR3 is TGCAGTGCTAGAACCCGATATCGGGGACTAGCGGGAGTGAACGAGCAGTACTTC. Encoded protein: CSARTRYRGLAGVNEQYF.